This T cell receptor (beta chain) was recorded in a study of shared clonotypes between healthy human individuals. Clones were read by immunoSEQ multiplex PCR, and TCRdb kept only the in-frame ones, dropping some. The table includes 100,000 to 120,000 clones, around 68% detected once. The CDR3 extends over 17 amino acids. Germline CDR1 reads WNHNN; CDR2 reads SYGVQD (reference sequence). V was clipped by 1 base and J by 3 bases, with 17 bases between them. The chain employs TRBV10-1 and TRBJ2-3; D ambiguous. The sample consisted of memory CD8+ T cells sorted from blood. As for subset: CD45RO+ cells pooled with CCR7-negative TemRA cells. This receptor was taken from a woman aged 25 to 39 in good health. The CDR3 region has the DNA TGCGCCAGCAGTGAGTGGTCCGACGGTGGGGTTACAGATACGCAGTATTTT. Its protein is CASSEWSDGGVTDTQYF.